The 20 T cell receptor beta chains given below trace back to one sample, sequenced in a study of human T cells and chemical hapten exposure. Time point of the sample: pre-sensitization, week 0. Treatment given: therapeutic diphenylcyclopropenone sensitization with weekly scalp DPC. TCRdb reprocessed the RACE reads via MiXCR and lists one record per CDR3 protein. The sample has tens of thousands of distinct CDR3 sequences; around 10% are singletons. The sequenced sample was whole blood, obtained in connection with sensitization to the hapten diphenylcyclopropenone (DPC). These receptors all come from a man aged 35 to 55 with alopecia areata. Some clones in this sample may be carry-over from other donors' samples.

This clonotype came up many times. CDR3 in amino acids: CASGSVASNEQFF. CDR3 nucleotides: TGTGCTAGTGGTTCGGTGGCTAGCAATGAGCAGTTCTTC. The rearrangement links TRBV12-5 to TRBJ2-1; D not resolved. Germline V gives CDR1 LGHNT, CDR2 FRNRAP. V dropped 4 bases and J dropped 6 bases, with 10 bases sitting between them. There are 13 residues in the CDR3.

The chain recombines TRBV9 with TRBJ2-1, with D unclear. The germline V gene has CDR1 SGDLS and CDR2 YYNGEE. The CDR3 loop spans 12 amino acids. Trimming left V 0 bases short and J 10 bases short, with 8 bases between. CDR3 protein: CASSVGFYEQFF. In nucleotides, the CDR3 is TGTGCCAGCAGCGTAGGGTTCTACGAGCAGTTCTTC.

The table lists this clonotype with a few counts. V usage is TRBV28 and J usage is TRBJ2-1; a weak D match, TRBD1 (5 bases). CDR1 is MDHEN, CDR2 SYDVKM, per germline. The CDR3 covers 19 residues. Trimming stripped 5 bases from V and 4 bases from J, with 27 bases between. CDR3 loop: CASSPRTHPSDTLYNEQFF. The DNA of the CDR3 is TGTGCCAGCAGTCCTCGGACACATCCATCCGACACCTTATACAATGAGCAGTTCTTC.

The chain combines TRBV6-5 with TRBJ2-7, with D perhaps matching TRBD1 or TRBD2 (5 bases each). Trimming cost V 4 bases and J 7 bases, with 17 bases left between them. This CDR3 contains 14 residues. Per the germline V gene, CDR1 is MNHEY and CDR2 is SVGAGI. CDR3 in amino acids: CASSSRDPRMEQYF. CDR3 coding DNA: TGTGCCAGCAGTTCCCGGGACCCAAGGATGGAGCAGTACTTC.

DNA of the CDR3: TGCAGTGCTAGAGATCGGACAGCTAACTCCTATAATTCACCCCTCCACTTT. It encodes CSARDRTANSYNSPLHF. The genes are TRBV20-1 and TRBJ1-6, with D possibly TRBD1 on 6 matching bases. Trimming removed 0 bases at V and 0 bases at J, with 12 bases between. The germline V gene has CDR1 DFQATT and CDR2 SNEGSKA (reference sequence). This CDR3 contains 17 residues.

V usage is TRBV7-2 and J usage is TRBJ1-1, with a weak D call TRBD1 (5 bases). The germline V and J ends were trimmed by 6 bases and 4 bases, with 12 bases remaining between them. The CDR3 is 13 residues long. From germline, CDR1 is SGHTA and CDR2 FQGNSA. The CDR3 DNA reads TGTGCCAGCAGTTATCCGGGGGGCACTGAAGCTTTCTTT. Its translation: CASSYPGGTEAFF.

The chain couples TRBV27 to TRBJ2-7, with TRBD1 identical over 10 bases. The germline gives CDR1 MNHEY, CDR2 SMNVEV (reference sequence). V lost 5 bases and J lost 1; bases outside the gene matches: 5. The CDR3 is 15 amino acids. The CDR3 is CASSGGQGRSYEQYF. The DNA of the CDR3 is TGTGCCAGCAGTGGGGGACAGGGGAGGTCCTACGAGCAGTACTTC.

This clonotype came up a few times. The genes are TRBV4-3 and TRBJ2-2; D is unresolved. The V gene lost 0 bases and the J gene lost 6 bases, with 11 bases spanning the gap. This CDR3 has 15 amino acids. In germline, CDR1 is LGHNA, CDR2 YSLEER. The CDR3 DNA is TGCGCCAGCAGCCAAGAGTTTCTGCCGTCCGGGGAGCTGTTTTTT. Its protein product is CASSQEFLPSGELFF.

The CDR3 loop is CASSSLAGSAAGGQFF. CDR3 bases: TGTGCCAGCAGTTCCTTAGCGGGATCGGCCGCGGGGGGGCAGTTCTTC. The chain links TRBV5-4 to TRBJ2-1; TRBD2 agrees at 8 bases. CDR3 length equals 16 residues. The V and J ends lost 5 bases and 12 bases, in that order; junction bases with no gene match: 19. Germline CDR1 reads SGHNT; CDR2 reads YYREEE (reference sequence).

The chain employs TRBV10-3 and TRBJ1-6, with 8 bases that match TRBD1. The CDR3 is 14 amino acids. V was pared by 11 bases and J by 3 bases, with 6 bases of the junction left unmatched. Germline V gene sequence: CDR1 ENHRY, CDR2 SYGVKD. The CDR3 here is CAAWTGNYNSPLHF. CDR3 DNA: TGTGCCGCCTGGACAGGGAACTATAATTCACCCCTCCACTTT.

The chain links TRBV12-3 or TRBV12-4 to TRBJ2-7; TRBD1 matches 9 bases. Unmatched junction bases numbered 4, after V lost 1 base and J lost 3 bases. The CDR3 runs to 15 residues. The CDR3 sequence: CASSLDRGQFYEQYF. The CDR3 bases are TGTGCCAGCAGTTTAGACAGGGGGCAGTTCTACGAGCAGTACTTC.

At least ten counts were recorded for this clonotype. The V and J genes are TRBV24-1 and TRBJ2-3; D is undetermined. The CDR3 has 12 amino acids. Per germline, CDR1 KGHDR and CDR2 SFDVKD. V was trimmed by 3 bases and J by 5 bases, leaving 5 bases between them. The CDR3: CATSDDGDTQYF. The CDR3 DNA is TGTGCCACCAGTGATGACGGAGATACGCAGTATTTT.

This clonotype was recorded at least ten times. The chain employs TRBV2 and TRBJ2-7; 7 bases line up with TRBD1. V gave up 5 bases and J gave up 2 bases; unmatched junction bases: 24. Germline values: CDR1 SNHLY, CDR2 FYNNEI. The CDR3 covers 20 residues. The CDR3 nucleotides are TGTGCCAGCAGTTTGAGCAAGACAGGGTTTGAGGGTTCGGGTGCCTACGAGCAGTACTTC. As protein: CASSLSKTGFEGSGAYEQYF.

This chain uses TRBV2 with TRBJ2-5; D uncertain. Trimming pared 3 bases from V and 2 bases from J, leaving 4 bases between. Germline V gives CDR1 SNHLY, CDR2 FYNNEI. The length of the CDR3 is 12 residues. The CDR3 DNA follows: TGTGCCAGCAGTGACCTTCAAGAGACCCAGTACTTC. Translated: CASSDLQETQYF.

This clonotype was observed a few times. The chain carries TRBV7-2 and TRBJ2-1, with TRBD2 matching 13 bases. Germline V gene data show CDR1 as SGHTA and CDR2 as FQGNSA. V lost 5 bases to trimming and J lost 6 bases; unmatched junction nucleotides: 7. This CDR3 has 16 amino acids. The CDR3 protein is CASSPSGLAGANEQFF. CDR3 bases: TGTGCCAGCAGCCCCTCTGGACTAGCGGGGGCCAATGAGCAGTTCTTC.

This clonotype has more than one count but fewer than ten. The gene calls are TRBV20-1 and TRBJ2-4; D is perhaps TRBD2 (6 bases). CDR1 and CDR2 from the germline V gene are DFQATT and SNEGSKA (reference sequence). The CDR3 is made up of 12 amino acids. V was cut by 5 bases and J by 7 bases, with 12 bases left in between. The CDR3 is CSAPPGDNIQYF. In DNA form, the CDR3 reads TGCAGTGCTCCCCCGGGGGACAACATTCAGTACTTC.

This clonotype was detected only a few times. This sequence joins TRBV6-1 and TRBJ2-1, with 13 bases identical to TRBD2. Germline V gives CDR1 MNHNS, CDR2 SASEGT. Trimming at V came to 7 bases and at J to 7 bases, leaving 7 bases not matched to a gene. The CDR3 consists of 15 residues. CDR3: CASTELAGGRNEQFF. The CDR3 region has the DNA TGTGCCAGCACAGAACTAGCGGGAGGGCGGAATGAGCAGTTCTTC.

This clonotype was seen only a few times. The J gene is TRBJ1-5, the V gene TRBV6-5; D is possibly TRBD1 (5 bases). This CDR3 has 14 residues. V was pared by 5 bases and J by 1 base, with 9 bases between. Per the germline V gene, CDR1 is MNHEY and CDR2 is SVGAGI. CDR3: CASSTRVSNQPQHF. As DNA, the CDR3 is TGTGCCAGCAGTACCAGGGTGAGCAATCAGCCCCAGCATTTT.

This chain connects TRBV5-1 to TRBJ2-5, with 9 bases aligning to TRBD2. The CDR3 has 14 residues. Unmatched junction bases numbered 4, after V lost 2 bases and J lost 5 bases. In germline, CDR1 is SGHRS, CDR2 YFSETQ. In nucleotides, the CDR3 is TGCGCCAGCAGCTTAGCGGGAGGACGTGAGACCCAGTACTTC. Protein product: CASSLAGGRETQYF.

This clonotype was recorded a few times. The chain carries TRBV6-2 or TRBV6-3 and TRBJ1-3; D not certain. Germline V CDR1 and CDR2: MNHEY, SVGEGT. Trimming took off 0 bases at V and 3 bases at J, with 3 bases between the two ends. The CDR3 extends over 13 amino acids. The CDR3 nucleotides read TGTGCCAGCAGTTACTCGCGTGGAAACACCATATATTTT. It codes for CASSYSRGNTIYF.